This TCR beta chain was profiled in a study of shared clonotypes between healthy human individuals. General study findings and limits: Genetic and exposure-history diversity was limited by the small donor number. Memory subsets had estimated richness that was generally smaller than that of naive subsets.

As to this clone: Its antigen remains unidentified.

The CDR3 sequence is 11 residues long. Germline CDR1 and CDR2: DFQATT and SNEGSKA (reference sequence). TCRdb's table, derived via immunoSEQ multiplex PCR, lists solely in-frame clones and lacks some. Among some 1 million clones listed, approximately 70% were seen once. The V call is TRBV20-1, the J call TRBJ2-5; D is tentatively TRBD1 or TRBD2 (5 bases each). Sequencing was carried out using memory CD4+ T cells sorted from blood. Subset noted: CD45RA-negative fraction. This receptor was obtained from a man between 18 and 29 years old in good health. CDR3 sequence reads: CSPQGVETQYF. Written as DNA, the CDR3 is TGCAGCCCCCAGGGAGTTGAGACCCAGTACTTC.